Listed here are 17 T cell receptor beta chains from one sample, sequenced in a study of blood T cell repertoires in COVID-19. The protocol was immunoSEQ multiplex PCR, while the TCRdb copy is restricted to in-frame clones and leaves out a portion. The table records tens of thousands of clones, roughly 81% of them present only once. Sequencing was carried out using peripheral blood. Receptor source: a woman between 65 and 79 years old with acute or convalescent COVID-19.

V usage is TRBV27 and J usage is TRBJ1-5, with 10 nucleotides matching TRBD1. CDR1 and CDR2 from the germline V gene are MNHEY and SMNVEV (reference sequence). The V gene end was trimmed by 5 bases and the J gene end by 5 bases; junction bases not matched to a gene: 3. The CDR3 contains 14 residues. CDR3 region: CASSRQGADQPQHF. The CDR3 DNA sequence: TGTGCCAGCAGTCGACAGGGGGCGGATCAGCCCCAGCATTTT.

The chain employs TRBV4-1 and TRBJ2-6, with TRBD1 identical over 9 bases. This CDR3 region has 20 residues. Trimming removed 3 bases from V and 1 base from J; junction bases left unmatched: 13. CDR1 is MGHRA and CDR2 is YSYEKL in the germline V gene. The CDR3 sequence is CASSHHRTGVGQSGANVLTF. The DNA of the CDR3 is TGCGCCAGCAGCCACCATAGGACAGGGGTAGGACAGTCTGGGGCCAACGTCCTGACTTTC.

The gene calls are TRBV19 and TRBJ1-5, with 7 nucleotides matching TRBD1. Germline V gives CDR1 LNHDA, CDR2 SQIVND (reference sequence). This CDR3 comprises 15 residues. After removal of 3 bases from V and 5 bases from J, the junction contained 7 bases not matched to a gene. The CDR3 protein is CASSIREGGHQPQHF. The DNA of the CDR3 is TGTGCCAGTAGTATCAGGGAAGGGGGCCATCAGCCCCAGCATTTT.

This rearrangement joins TRBV24-1 to TRBJ2-3, with 7 bases lining up with TRBD1. The CDR3 loop spans 13 amino acids. The ends lost 3 bases at V and 8 bases at J; junction bases unmatched: 4. Looked up from germline, CDR1 is KGHDR and CDR2 is SFDVKD. In nucleotides, the CDR3 is TGTGCCACCAGTGATGACAGGGTTAGTACGCAGTATTTT. Protein sequence: CATSDDRVSTQYF.

The V gene is TRBV12-5, the J gene TRBJ2-5, with D maybe TRBD1 (5 bases). Deletions cut 6 bases from V and 4 bases from J, with 15 bases between. Germline assignment: CDR1 LGHNT and CDR2 FRNRAP. The CDR3 has 14 amino acids. The CDR3 DNA reads TGTGCTAGTGGCTACCCTCAGGGAAGAGAGACCCAGTACTTC. Translated: CASGYPQGRETQYF.

This clone was detected only once. The chain couples TRBV28 to TRBJ2-1; D might be TRBD2 (5 bases). CDR3 length: 16 residues. The V end lost 9 bases, the J end lost 1 base, and 19 bases lay between the germline ends. Germline V CDR1 and CDR2: MDHEN, SYDVKM. The CDR3: CASRSPLARSYNEQFF. The DNA for the CDR3 is TGTGCCAGTCGGAGCCCCCTAGCTCGGTCCTACAATGAGCAGTTCTTC. The full variable domain, with the rest looked up from reference TRBV28 and TRBJ2-1, is DVKVTQSSRYLVKRTGEKVFLECVQDMDHENMFWYRQDPGLGLRLIYFSYDVKMKEKGDIPEGYSVSREKKERFSLILESASTNQTSMYLCASRSPLARSYNEQFFGPGTRLTVL.

The J gene is TRBJ2-3, the V gene TRBV19; 12 bases line up with TRBD2. The V segment lost 8 bases and the J segment 6 bases; nucleotides outside the gene matches: 12. The CDR3 runs 16 residues. Germline values: CDR1 LNHDA, CDR2 SQIVND (reference sequence). In DNA, the CDR3 is TGTGCCAGTCGCCTCACTAGCGGGAGGCCCGCCGATACGCAGTATTTT. Protein product: CASRLTSGRPADTQYF.

The chain employs TRBV19 and TRBJ1-4; 8 bases are a match to TRBD1. CDR3 length equals 17 residues. CDR1 and CDR2 (germline): LNHDA, SQIVND (reference sequence). The V gene end was trimmed by 4 bases and the J gene end by 5 bases; junction bases not matched to a gene: 12. The DNA of the CDR3 is TGTGCCAGTAGTACAGGGGGCTATCCCGCCTTAAATGAAAAACTGTTTTTT. It translates to CASSTGGYPALNEKLFF.

The chain links TRBV28 to TRBJ2-7, with 8 bases identical to TRBD2. Germline CDR1 and CDR2: MDHEN and SYDVKM. This CDR3 comprises 15 residues. Trimming removed 4 bases from V and 6 bases from J; junction bases left unmatched: 11. The CDR3 sequence is CASSSPGSGKSEQYF. CDR3 coding DNA: TGTGCCAGCAGTTCACCGGGTAGCGGGAAAAGCGAGCAGTACTTC. Together with reference TRBV28 and TRBJ2-7, the CDR3 gives the full variable domain: DVKVTQSSRYLVKRTGEKVFLECVQDMDHENMFWYRQDPGLGLRLIYFSYDVKMKEKGDIPEGYSVSREKKERFSLILESASTNQTSMYLCASSSPGSGKSEQYFGPGTRLTVT.

The chain links TRBV27 to TRBJ2-7; D remains unclear. Trimming took off 8 bases at V and 1 base at J, with 12 bases between the two ends. Germline loops: CDR1 MNHEY, CDR2 SMNVEV (reference sequence). The CDR3 runs to 13 residues. CDR3 nucleotides: TGTGCCAGCCCCGTTGGCGGATCCTACGAGCAGTACTTC. This codes for CASPVGGSYEQYF.

The chain recombines TRBV18 with TRBJ2-1; a possible D gene is TRBD1 (6 bases). This CDR3 comprises 13 residues. Looked up from germline, CDR1 is KGHSH and CDR2 is LQKENI. V was shortened by 2 bases and J by 9 bases, with 11 bases between the two germline ends. CDR3 amino acids: CASSPNRVGEQFF. For the CDR3, the DNA is TGTGCCAGCTCACCAAACAGGGTGGGTGAGCAGTTCTTC.

This clone has only a few counts. The V and J genes are TRBV3-1 (or the pseudogene TRBV3-2) and TRBJ2-3, with 12 positions matching TRBD2. CDR1 and CDR2 (germline): LGHDT, YNNKEL (reference sequence). The length of the CDR3 is 15 residues. With V trimmed by 5 bases and J by 6 bases, 6 bases remained unmatched. CDR3 nucleotides: TGTGCCAGCAGCTCGGGACTAGCGGGCCTGGATACGCAGTATTTT. It translates to CASSSGLAGLDTQYF.

CDR3 amino acids: CASSPPGASGSDEQFF. Written as DNA, the CDR3 is TGTGCCAGCTCACCACCTGGGGCCAGCGGGAGCGATGAGCAGTTCTTC. The chain recombines TRBV18 with TRBJ2-1, with 8 bases that match TRBD2. This CDR3 has 16 amino acids. The trim removed 0 bases at V and 8 bases at J, leaving 9 bases unmatched. CDR1 and CDR2 (germline): KGHSH, LQKENI.

This sequence joins TRBV5-1 and TRBJ2-5, with a tentative D call TRBD2 (6 bases). The V and J ends lost 6 bases and 6 bases respectively, with 12 bases between them. Looked up from germline, CDR1 is SGHRS and CDR2 is YFSETQ. The length of the CDR3 is 12 residues. The CDR3 is CASTGDVKTQYF. CDR3 coding DNA: TGCGCCAGCACGGGGGACGTGAAGACCCAGTACTTC.

V gene TRBV2 combines with J gene TRBJ1-1; 8 nucleotides line up with TRBD1. The CDR3 contains 12 residues. V shed 5 bases and J 6 bases; nucleotides not matched to a gene: 2. The germline gives CDR1 SNHLY, CDR2 FYNNEI. The CDR3 region is CASSRQGSEAFF. The CDR3 DNA is TGTGCCAGCAGTCGACAGGGGTCTGAAGCTTTCTTT.

This clone was detected only once. CDR3 in DNA: TGTGCCAGCACCCTAACCCGGGGGGGTGCTCCTCTAAACCTTTATGGCTACACCTTC. Translated: CASTLTRGGAPLNLYGYTF. This chain joins TRBV7-9 and TRBJ1-2; a possible D gene is TRBD1 (5 bases). V lost 7 bases and J 5 bases, leaving 32 bases between the germline ends. The CDR3 spans 19 residues. Germline V gene sequence: CDR1 SEHNR, CDR2 FQNEAQ (reference sequence).

The chain combines TRBV7-3 with TRBJ2-5; D is possibly TRBD2 (7 bases). The CDR3 is 14 residues long. Trimming shortened V by 8 bases and J by 2 bases, and 15 bases separated the two germline ends. CDR1 and CDR2 (germline): SGHTA, FQGTGA. CDR3 amino acids: CASSRRGGQETQYF. The CDR3 DNA reads as TGTGCCAGCTCCCGAAGGGGGGGGCAAGAGACCCAGTACTTC.